This T cell receptor beta chain was identified in a study of CD8+ T cells in alopecia areata. General study results and limits: A great number of expanded lesional clones endured in scalp and blood during tofacitinib.

The germline gives CDR1 SQVTM, CDR2 ANQGSEA. CDR3 length: 14 residues. Trimming took 5 bases from V and 8 from J, leaving 21 bases between them. The sequencing template was cDNA reverse transcribed from extracted RNA. Method: immunoSEQ multiplex PCR; TCRdb's copy keeps in-frame clones and lacks some. The sample lists over 150,000 clones, 60% occurring once. The treatment here: oral pan-JAK inhibitor, 5-10 mg twice daily. The study team obtained lesional scalp punch biopsies and peripheral blood from alopecia areata patients. Concerning this clone: Its antigen is unknown.

This specimen was CD4+ T cells sorted from blood, taken at week 4, from a patient treated with tofacitinib. The chain recombines TRBV29-1 with TRBJ1-2; D is undetermined. The sequence came from a human donor with alopecia areata. The CDR3 protein is CSVSGRGNDGGYTF. The CDR3 region has the DNA TGCAGCGTTTCGGGCCGGGGTAATGACGGCGGCTACACCTTC.